The present entry profiles one TCR beta chain with its context. Its specificity is unknown. This specimen comes from a study of T cell responses to AZD1222 COVID-19 vaccine. General study findings and limits: Repertoire sampling happened only post peak T cell response.

Clones were sequenced by immunoSEQ multiplex PCR, and TCRdb holds only the in-frame ones, with some missing. This sample yields about 83,000 clones, of which roughly 82% are seen a single time; 8.7% belongs to the top ten. The sample in question was peripheral blood, obtained on day 0 of AZD1222 vaccination. The receptor was isolated from an adult in good health.

The chain's CDR3 is CASSYSGPTSFRFNEQFF. The CDR3 DNA reads TGTGCCAGCAGTTACTCGGGCCCGACTAGTTTTCGGTTTAATGAGCAGTTCTTC. J is TRBJ2-1 and V is TRBV6-2 or TRBV6-3; D is possibly TRBD2 (6 bases). The CDR3 runs to 18 residues. Per germline, CDR1 MNHEY and CDR2 SVGEGT. With 0 bases removed from V and 7 bases from J, the gap between germline ends came to 22 bases.